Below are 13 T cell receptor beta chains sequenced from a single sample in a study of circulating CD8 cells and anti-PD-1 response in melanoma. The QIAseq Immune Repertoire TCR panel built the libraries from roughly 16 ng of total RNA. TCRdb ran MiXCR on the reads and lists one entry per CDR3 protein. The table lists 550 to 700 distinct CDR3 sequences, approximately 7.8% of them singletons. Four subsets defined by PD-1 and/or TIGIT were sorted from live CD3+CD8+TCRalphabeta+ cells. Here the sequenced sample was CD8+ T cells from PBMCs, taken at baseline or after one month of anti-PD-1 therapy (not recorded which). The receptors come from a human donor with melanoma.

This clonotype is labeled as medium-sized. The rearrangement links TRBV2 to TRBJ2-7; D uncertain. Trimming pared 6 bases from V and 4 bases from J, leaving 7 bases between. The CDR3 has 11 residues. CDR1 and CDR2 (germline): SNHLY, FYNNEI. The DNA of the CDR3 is TGTGCCAGCAGCAGTCAATACGAGCAGTACTTC. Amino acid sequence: CASSSQYEQYF.

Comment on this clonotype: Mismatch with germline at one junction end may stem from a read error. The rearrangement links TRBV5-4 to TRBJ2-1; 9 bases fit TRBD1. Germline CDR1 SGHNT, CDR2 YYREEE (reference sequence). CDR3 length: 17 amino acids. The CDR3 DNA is TGTGCCACCCTGGACAGGGGAACTCCGGGCTCCTACAATGGGCAGTTCTTC. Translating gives CATLDRGTPGSYNGQFF.

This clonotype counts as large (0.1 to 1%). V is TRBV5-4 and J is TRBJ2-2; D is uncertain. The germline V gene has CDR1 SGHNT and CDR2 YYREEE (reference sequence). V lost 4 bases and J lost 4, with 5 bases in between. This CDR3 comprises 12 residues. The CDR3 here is CASSETTGELFF. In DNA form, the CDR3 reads TGTGCCAGCAGCGAAACCACCGGGGAGCTGTTTTTT.

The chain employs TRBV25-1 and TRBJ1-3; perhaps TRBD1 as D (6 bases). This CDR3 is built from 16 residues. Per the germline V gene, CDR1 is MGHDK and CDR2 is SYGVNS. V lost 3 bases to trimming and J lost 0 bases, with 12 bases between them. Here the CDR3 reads CASSEGRGNSGNTIYF. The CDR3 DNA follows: TGTGCCAGCAGTGAGGGGAGGGGGAACTCTGGAAACACCATATATTTT.

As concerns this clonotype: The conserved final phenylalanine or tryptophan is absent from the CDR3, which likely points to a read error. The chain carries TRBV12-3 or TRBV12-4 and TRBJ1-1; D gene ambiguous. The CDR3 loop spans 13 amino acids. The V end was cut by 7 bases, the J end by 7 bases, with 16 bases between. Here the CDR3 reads CASTPDGAIEAFL. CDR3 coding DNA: TGTGCCAGCACCCCCGATGGAGCCATTGAAGCTTTCTTA.

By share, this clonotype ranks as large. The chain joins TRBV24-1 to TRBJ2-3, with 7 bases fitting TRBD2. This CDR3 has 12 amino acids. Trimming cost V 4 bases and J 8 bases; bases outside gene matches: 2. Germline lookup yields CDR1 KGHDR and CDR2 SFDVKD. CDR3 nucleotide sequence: TGTGCCACCAGTGACGGGGGGACTACGCAGTATTTT. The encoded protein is CATSDGGTTQYF.

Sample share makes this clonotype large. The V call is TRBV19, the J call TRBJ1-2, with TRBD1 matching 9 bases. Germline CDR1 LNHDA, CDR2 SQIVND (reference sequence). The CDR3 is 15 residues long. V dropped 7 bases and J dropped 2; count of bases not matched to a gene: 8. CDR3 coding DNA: TGTGCCAGTACGGGCCGGGACAGGGTAAACTATGGCTACACCTTC. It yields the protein CASTGRDRVNYGYTF.

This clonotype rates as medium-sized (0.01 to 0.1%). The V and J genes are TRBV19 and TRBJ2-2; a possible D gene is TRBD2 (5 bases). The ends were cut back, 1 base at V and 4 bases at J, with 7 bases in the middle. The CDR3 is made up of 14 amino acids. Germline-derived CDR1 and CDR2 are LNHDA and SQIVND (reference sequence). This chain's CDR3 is CASSIGGLTGELFF. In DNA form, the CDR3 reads TGTGCCAGTAGTATAGGAGGACTCACCGGGGAGCTGTTTTTT.

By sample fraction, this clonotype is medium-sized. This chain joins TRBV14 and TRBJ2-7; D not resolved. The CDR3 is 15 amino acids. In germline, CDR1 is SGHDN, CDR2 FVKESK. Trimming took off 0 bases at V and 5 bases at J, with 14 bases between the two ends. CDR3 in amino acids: CASSQDVSRLHEQYF. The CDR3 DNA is TGTGCCAGCAGCCAAGATGTCAGTCGGTTGCACGAGCAGTACTTC.

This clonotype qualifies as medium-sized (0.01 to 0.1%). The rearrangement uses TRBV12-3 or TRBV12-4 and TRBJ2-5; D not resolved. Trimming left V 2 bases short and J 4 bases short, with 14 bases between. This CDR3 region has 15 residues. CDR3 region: CASSLNPPYGETQYF. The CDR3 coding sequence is TGTGCCAGCAGTTTAAATCCCCCCTACGGAGAGACCCAGTACTTC.

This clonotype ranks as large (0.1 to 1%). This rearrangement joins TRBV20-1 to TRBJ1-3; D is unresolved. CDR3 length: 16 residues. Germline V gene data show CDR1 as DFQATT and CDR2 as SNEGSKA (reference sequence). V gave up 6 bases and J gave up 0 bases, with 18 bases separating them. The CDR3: CSAEPPASVSGNTIYF. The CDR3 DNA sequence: TGCAGTGCCGAACCCCCGGCCTCCGTCTCTGGAAACACCATATATTTT.

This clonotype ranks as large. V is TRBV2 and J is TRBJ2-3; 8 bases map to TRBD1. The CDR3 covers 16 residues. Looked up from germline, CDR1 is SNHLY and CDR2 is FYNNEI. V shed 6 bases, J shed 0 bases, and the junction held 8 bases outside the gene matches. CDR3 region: CASSAAGGPSTDTQYF. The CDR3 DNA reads TGTGCCAGCAGCGCTGCAGGGGGCCCCAGCACAGATACGCAGTATTTT.

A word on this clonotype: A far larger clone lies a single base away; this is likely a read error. CDR3 sequence reads: CASALGGDNEQYF. As DNA, the CDR3 is TGTGCCAGCGCCCTCGGGGGGGACAATGAGCAGTACTTC. V gene TRBV27 combines with J gene TRBJ2-7; 8 nucleotides align to TRBD2. With V trimmed by 8 bases and J by 7 bases, 10 bases remained unmatched. The CDR3 loop spans 13 amino acids. Germline V lookup: CDR1 MNHEY, CDR2 SMNVEV (reference sequence).